This T cell receptor beta chain was recorded in a study of T cells in Graves' hyperthyroidism and ophthalmopathy. RNA transcripts gave rise to amplified TCR beta CDR3 regions. The HTBI primer set was used in a first-round RT-PCR of the TCR CDR3. TCRdb itself ran the multiplex PCR reads through MiXCR, one entry per CDR3 protein. The data show 490,000 or so distinct CDR3 sequences, less than 25% seen once. This clonotype was recorded once. The V and J ends lost 4 bases and 10 bases, in that order; junction bases with no gene match: 10. The length of the CDR3 is 15 residues. The germline CDR1 and CDR2 sequences are LNHDA and SQIVND (reference sequence).

This clonotype originated in a woman between 65 and 79 years old with Graves' ophthalmopathy. J is TRBJ2-1 and V is TRBV19; 10 bases match TRBD2. The sequenced sample consisted of blood. This chain's CDR3 is CASSKEGTSVWEQFF. CDR3 nucleotide sequence: TGTGCCAGTAGTAAGGAGGGGACTAGCGTTTGGGAGCAGTTCTTC.